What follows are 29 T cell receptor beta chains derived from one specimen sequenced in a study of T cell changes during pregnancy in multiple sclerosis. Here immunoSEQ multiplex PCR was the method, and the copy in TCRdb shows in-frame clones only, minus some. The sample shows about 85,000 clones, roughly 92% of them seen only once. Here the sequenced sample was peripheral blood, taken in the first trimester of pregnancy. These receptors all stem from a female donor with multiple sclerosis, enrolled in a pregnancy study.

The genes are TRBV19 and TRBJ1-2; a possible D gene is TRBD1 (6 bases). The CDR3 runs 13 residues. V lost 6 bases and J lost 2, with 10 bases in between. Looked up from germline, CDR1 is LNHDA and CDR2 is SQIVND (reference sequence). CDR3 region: CASSRTENYGYTF. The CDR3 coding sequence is TGTGCCAGTAGCCGGACAGAGAACTATGGCTACACCTTC. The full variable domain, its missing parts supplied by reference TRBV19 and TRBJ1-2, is DGGITQSPKYLFRKEGQNVTLSCEQNLNHDAMYWYRQDPGQGLRLIYYSQIVNDFQKGDIAEGYSVSREKKESFPLTVTSAQKNPTAFYLCASSRTENYGYTFGSGTRLTVV.

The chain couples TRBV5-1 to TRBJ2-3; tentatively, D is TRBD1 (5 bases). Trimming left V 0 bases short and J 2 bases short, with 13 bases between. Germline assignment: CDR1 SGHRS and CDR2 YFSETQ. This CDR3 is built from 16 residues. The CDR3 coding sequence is TGCGCCAGCAGCTTGGATGGGGCAGGGTCCACAGATACGCAGTATTTT. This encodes CASSLDGAGSTDTQYF.

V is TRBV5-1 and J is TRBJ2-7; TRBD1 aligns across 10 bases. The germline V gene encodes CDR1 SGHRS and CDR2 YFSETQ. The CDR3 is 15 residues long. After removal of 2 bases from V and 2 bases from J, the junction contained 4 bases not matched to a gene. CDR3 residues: CASSFAGTGAYEQYF. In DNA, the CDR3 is TGCGCCAGCAGCTTCGCCGGGACAGGGGCCTACGAGCAGTACTTC.

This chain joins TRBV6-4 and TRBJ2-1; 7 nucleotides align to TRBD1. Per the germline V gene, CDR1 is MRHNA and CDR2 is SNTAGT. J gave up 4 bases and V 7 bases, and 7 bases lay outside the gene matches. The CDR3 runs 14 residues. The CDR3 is CASIKRQGYNEQFF. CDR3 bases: TGTGCCAGCATTAAGAGACAGGGATACAATGAGCAGTTCTTC.

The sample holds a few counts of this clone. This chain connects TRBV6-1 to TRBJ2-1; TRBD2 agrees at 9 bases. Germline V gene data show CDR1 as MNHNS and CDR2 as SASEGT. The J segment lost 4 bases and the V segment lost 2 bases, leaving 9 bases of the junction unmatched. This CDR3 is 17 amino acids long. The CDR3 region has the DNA TGTGCCAGCAGTGAAATCCCCGGCGGGAGGGGGTACAATGAGCAGTTCTTC. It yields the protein CASSEIPGGRGYNEQFF.

The CDR3 coding sequence is TGTGCCAGCAGCGCGGGACTAGCGGGAACGGTGTCCTACGAGCAGTACTTC. Amino acids: CASSAGLAGTVSYEQYF. This rearrangement joins TRBV9 to TRBJ2-7; TRBD2 matches at 13 bases. The V gene's germline CDR1 is SGDLS and CDR2 YYNGEE. Germline trimming cut 3 bases from V and 1 base from J; bases unmatched to any gene: 7. The CDR3 is 17 residues long.

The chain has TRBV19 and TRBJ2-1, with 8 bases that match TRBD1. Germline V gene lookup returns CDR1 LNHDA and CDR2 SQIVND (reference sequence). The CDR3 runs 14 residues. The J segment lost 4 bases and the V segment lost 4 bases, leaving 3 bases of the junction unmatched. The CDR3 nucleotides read TGTGCCAGTAGTAGGGACAGGAGGTACAATGAGCAGTTCTTC. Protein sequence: CASSRDRRYNEQFF. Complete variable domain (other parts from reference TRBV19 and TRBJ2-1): DGGITQSPKYLFRKEGQNVTLSCEQNLNHDAMYWYRQDPGQGLRLIYYSQIVNDFQKGDIAEGYSVSREKKESFPLTVTSAQKNPTAFYLCASSRDRRYNEQFFGPGTRLTVL.

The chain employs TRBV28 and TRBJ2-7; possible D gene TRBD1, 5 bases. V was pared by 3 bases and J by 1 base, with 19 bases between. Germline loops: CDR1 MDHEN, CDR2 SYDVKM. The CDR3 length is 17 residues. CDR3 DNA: TGTGCCAGCAGTTTTATCAAGACAGTAGGGGCTTCCTACGAGCAGTACTTC. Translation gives CASSFIKTVGASYEQYF.

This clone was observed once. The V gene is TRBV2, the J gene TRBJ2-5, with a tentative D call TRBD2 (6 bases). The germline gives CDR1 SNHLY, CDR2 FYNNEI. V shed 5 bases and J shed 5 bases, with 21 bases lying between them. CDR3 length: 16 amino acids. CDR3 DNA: TGTGCCAGCAGTCCCACGTTGGGGGGATTTGGGGAGACCCAGTACTTC. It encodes CASSPTLGGFGETQYF.

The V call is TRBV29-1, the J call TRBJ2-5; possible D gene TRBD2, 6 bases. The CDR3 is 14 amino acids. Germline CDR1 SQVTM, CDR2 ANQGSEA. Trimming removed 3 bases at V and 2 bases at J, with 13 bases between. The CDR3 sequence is CSVEGGGTQETQYF. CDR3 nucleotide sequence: TGCAGCGTTGAGGGTGGGGGGACTCAAGAGACCCAGTACTTC.

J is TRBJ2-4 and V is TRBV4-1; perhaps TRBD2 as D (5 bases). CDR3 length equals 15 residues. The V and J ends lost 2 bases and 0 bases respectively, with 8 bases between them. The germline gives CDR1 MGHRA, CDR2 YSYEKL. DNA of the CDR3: TGCGCCAGCAGCCAAATCGGACTAGCCAAAAACATTCAGTACTTC. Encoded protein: CASSQIGLAKNIQYF.

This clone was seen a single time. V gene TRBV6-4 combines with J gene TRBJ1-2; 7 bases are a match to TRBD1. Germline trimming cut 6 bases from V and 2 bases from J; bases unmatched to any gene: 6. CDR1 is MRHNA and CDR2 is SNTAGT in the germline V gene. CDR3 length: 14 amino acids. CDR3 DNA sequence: TGTGCCAGCAGCGAAGGGGGCGTCAACTATGGCTACACCTTC. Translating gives CASSEGGVNYGYTF.

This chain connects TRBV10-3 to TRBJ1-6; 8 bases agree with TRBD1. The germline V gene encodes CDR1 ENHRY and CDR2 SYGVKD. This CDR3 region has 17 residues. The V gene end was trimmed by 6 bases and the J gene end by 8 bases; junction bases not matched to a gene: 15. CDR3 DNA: TGTGCCATCAGCCCAGGGCGACAGGGGACTCGTGATTCACCCCTCCACTTT. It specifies CAISPGRQGTRDSPLHF.

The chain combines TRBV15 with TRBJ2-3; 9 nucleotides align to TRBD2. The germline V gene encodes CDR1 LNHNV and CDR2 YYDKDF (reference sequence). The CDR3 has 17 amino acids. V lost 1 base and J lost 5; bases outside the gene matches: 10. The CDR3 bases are TGTGCCACCAGCAGAGCGACCGGGACTAGCTGGGGAGATACGCAGTATTTT. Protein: CATSRATGTSWGDTQYF.

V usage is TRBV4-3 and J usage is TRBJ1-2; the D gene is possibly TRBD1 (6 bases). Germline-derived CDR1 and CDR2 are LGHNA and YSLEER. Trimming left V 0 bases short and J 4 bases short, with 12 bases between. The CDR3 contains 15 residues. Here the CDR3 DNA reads TGCGCCAGCAGCCAAGAGGGAGAAGGGGGCTATGGCTACACCTTC. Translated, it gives CASSQEGEGGYGYTF.

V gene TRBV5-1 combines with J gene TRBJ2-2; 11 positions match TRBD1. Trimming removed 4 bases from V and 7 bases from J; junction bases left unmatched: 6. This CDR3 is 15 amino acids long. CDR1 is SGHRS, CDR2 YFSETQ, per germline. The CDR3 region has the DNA TGCGCCAGCAGCCGGACAGGGGGCGAGGACGGGGAGCTGTTTTTT. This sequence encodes CASSRTGGEDGELFF.

The CDR3 loop reads CASSLSGRGNSPLHF. Written as DNA, the CDR3 is TGTGCCAGCAGCTTAAGCGGGCGGGGTAATTCACCCCTCCACTTT. The rearrangement uses TRBV7-3 and TRBJ1-6; the D is unclear. The CDR3 covers 15 residues. The V end lost 1 base, the J end lost 6 bases, and 10 bases lay between the germline ends. Germline V lookup: CDR1 SGHTA, CDR2 FQGTGA.

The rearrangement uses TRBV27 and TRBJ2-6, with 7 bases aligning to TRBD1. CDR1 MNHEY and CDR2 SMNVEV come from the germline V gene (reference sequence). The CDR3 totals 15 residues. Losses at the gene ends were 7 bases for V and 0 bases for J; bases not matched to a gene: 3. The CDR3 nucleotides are TGTGCCAGCACGGGACAGCCCTCTGGGGCCAACGTCCTGACTTTC. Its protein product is CASTGQPSGANVLTF.

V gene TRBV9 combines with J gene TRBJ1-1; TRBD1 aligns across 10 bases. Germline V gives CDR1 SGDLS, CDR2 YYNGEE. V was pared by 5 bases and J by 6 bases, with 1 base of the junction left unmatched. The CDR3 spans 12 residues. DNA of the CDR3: TGTGCCAGCAGAGGACAGGGGGCTGAAGCTTTCTTT. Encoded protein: CASRGQGAEAFF.

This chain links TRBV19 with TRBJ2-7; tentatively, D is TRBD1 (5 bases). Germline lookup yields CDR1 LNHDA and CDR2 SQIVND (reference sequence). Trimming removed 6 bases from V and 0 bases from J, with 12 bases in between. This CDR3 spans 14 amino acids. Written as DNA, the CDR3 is TGTGCCAGTAGAGACAGCCTAGTCTCCTACGAGCAGTACTTC. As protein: CASRDSLVSYEQYF. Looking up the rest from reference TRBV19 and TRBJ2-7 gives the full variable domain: DGGITQSPKYLFRKEGQNVTLSCEQNLNHDAMYWYRQDPGQGLRLIYYSQIVNDFQKGDIAEGYSVSREKKESFPLTVTSAQKNPTAFYLCASRDSLVSYEQYFGPGTRLTVT.

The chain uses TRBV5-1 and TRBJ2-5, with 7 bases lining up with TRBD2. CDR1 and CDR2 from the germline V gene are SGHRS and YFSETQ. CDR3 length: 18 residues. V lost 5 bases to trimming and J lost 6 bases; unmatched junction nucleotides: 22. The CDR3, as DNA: TGCGCCAGCAGGCTCCTCCCAACCGGGACTCCGGGGGGTCAGACCCAGTACTTC. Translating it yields CASRLLPTGTPGGQTQYF.

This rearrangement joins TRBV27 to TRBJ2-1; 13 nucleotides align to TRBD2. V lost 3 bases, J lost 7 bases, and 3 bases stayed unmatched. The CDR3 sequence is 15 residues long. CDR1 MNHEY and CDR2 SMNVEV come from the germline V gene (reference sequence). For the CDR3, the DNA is TGTGCCAGCAGTTTCGGACTAGCGGGAGTAAATGAGCAGTTCTTC. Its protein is CASSFGLAGVNEQFF.

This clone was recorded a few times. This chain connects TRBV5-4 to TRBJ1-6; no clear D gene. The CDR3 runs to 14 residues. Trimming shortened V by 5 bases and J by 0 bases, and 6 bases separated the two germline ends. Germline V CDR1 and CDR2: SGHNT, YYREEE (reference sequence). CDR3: CASRTSSYNSPLHF. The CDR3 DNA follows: TGTGCCAGCAGGACATCCTCCTATAATTCACCCCTCCACTTT.

CDR3: CASSGSDRVNTEAFF. The CDR3 DNA reads TGTGCCAGCAGTGGCAGCGACAGGGTAAACACTGAAGCTTTCTTT. This chain joins TRBV6-5 and TRBJ1-1; 7 positions agree with TRBD1. Germline lookup yields CDR1 MNHEY and CDR2 SVGAGI. With V trimmed by 5 bases and J by 2 bases, 8 bases remained unmatched. The CDR3 has 15 residues.

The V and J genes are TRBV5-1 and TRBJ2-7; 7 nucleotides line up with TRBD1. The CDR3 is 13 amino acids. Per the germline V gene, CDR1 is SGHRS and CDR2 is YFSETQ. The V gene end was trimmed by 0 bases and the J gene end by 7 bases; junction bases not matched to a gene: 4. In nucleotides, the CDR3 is TGCGCCAGCAGCTTGGACAGGGGTAAGGAGCAGTACTTC. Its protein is CASSLDRGKEQYF.

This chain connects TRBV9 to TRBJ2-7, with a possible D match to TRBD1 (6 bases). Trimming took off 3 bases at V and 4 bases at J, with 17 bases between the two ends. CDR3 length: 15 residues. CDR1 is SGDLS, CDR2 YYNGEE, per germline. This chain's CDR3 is CASSAGTLDLYEQYF. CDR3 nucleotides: TGTGCCAGCAGCGCCGGGACACTCGACTTATACGAGCAGTACTTC.

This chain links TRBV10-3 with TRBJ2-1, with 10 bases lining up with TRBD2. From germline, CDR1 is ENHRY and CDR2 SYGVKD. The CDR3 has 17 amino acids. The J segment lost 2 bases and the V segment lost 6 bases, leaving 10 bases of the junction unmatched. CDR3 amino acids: CAIRLAGDTSAYNEQFF. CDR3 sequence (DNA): TGTGCCATCAGGCTAGCGGGAGATACCTCGGCCTACAATGAGCAGTTCTTC.

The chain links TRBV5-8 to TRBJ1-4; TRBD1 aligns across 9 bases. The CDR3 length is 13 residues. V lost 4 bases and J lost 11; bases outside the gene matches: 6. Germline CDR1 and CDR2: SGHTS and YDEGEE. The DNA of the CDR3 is TGTGCCAGCAGCGCCGGGACAGGGAGGAAACTGTTTTTT. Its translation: CASSAGTGRKLFF.

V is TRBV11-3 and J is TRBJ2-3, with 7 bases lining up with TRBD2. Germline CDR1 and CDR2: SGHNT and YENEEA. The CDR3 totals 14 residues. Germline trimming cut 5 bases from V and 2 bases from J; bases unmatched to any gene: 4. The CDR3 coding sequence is TGTGCCAGCAGCCCCGGACTAGTCACAGATACGCAGTATTTT. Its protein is CASSPGLVTDTQYF.